The T cell receptor (beta chain) described here comes from a study of technical replicates of blood from a handful of donors. The data were produced by immunoSEQ multiplex PCR, yet TCRdb's version contains in-frame clones alone and is incomplete. Here the sample spans more than 90,000 clones, roughly 95% being singletons. Losses at the gene ends were 5 bases for V and 9 bases for J; bases not matched to a gene: 13. The germline V gene has CDR1 GTSNPN and CDR2 SVGIG (reference sequence). There are 15 residues in the CDR3. The chain couples TRBV30 to TRBJ2-1; 10 positions agree with TRBD2. The TCR comes from a human donor in good health. Sequenced sample: T cells isolated from PBMCs. The CDR3 reads CAWESGRARLSEQFF. CDR3 sequence (DNA): TGTGCCTGGGAAAGCGGGAGGGCCCGGCTGTCTGAGCAGTTCTTC.